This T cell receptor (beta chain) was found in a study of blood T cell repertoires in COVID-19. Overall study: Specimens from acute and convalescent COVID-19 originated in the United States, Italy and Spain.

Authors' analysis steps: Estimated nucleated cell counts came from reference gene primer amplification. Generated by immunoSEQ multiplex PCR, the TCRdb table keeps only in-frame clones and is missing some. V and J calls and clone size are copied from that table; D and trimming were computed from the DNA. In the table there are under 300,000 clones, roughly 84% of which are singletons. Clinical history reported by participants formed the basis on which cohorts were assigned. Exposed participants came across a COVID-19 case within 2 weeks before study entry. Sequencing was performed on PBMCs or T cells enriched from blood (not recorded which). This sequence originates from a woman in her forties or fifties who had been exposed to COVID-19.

For the CDR3, the DNA is TGCGCCAGTTCCGGGACAGGGCCATATTCTAACTATGGCTACACCTTC. Its translation is CASSGTGPYSNYGYTF. The chain joins TRBV5-1 to TRBJ1-2; 9 bases fit TRBD1. CDR1 and CDR2 (germline): SGHRS, YFSETQ. J lost 0 bases, V lost 8 bases, and 11 bases had no gene match. The CDR3 is 16 amino acids.